Below are 4 T cell receptor beta chains sequenced from a single sample in a study of cytomegalovirus exposure and HLA in healthy donors. The PCR used 60 Vbeta and 13 Jbeta primers. The method was immunoSEQ multiplex PCR; TCRdb's version includes in-frame clones alone and lacks a portion of them. Of about 94,000 clones listed, roughly 75% are singletons. Specimen: PBMCs. The receptors originated from an older woman in good health and CMV-seronegative.

There are a few counts of this clone. The chain carries TRBV11-3 and TRBJ2-5; perhaps TRBD1 as D (6 bases). The CDR3 is made up of 14 amino acids. V lost 2 bases and J 6 bases, leaving 13 bases between the germline ends. Germline CDR1 and CDR2: SGHNT and YENEEA. The CDR3 nucleotides read TGTGCCAGCAGCTTAAGTGGGCAGGGGAAGACCCAGTACTTC. Its protein is CASSLSGQGKTQYF.

The chain combines TRBV9 with TRBJ1-3, with D unclear. Germline loops: CDR1 SGDLS, CDR2 YYNGEE. The ends were cut back, 0 bases at V and 4 bases at J, with 8 bases in the middle. This CDR3 comprises 14 residues. CDR3 nucleotide sequence: TGTGCCAGCAGCGTAGAGCACAGCGGAAACACCATATATTTT. It is translated as CASSVEHSGNTIYF.

The chain is built from TRBV4-3 and TRBJ2-7; 8 positions agree with TRBD1. The ends lost 1 base at V and 5 bases at J; junction bases unmatched: 7. The CDR3 is made up of 15 amino acids. Germline V gene data show CDR1 as LGHNA and CDR2 as YSLEER. The CDR3 nucleotides are TGCGCCAGCAGCCAAGGAGGACAGGGAGTCCACGAGCAGTACTTC. Translation gives CASSQGGQGVHEQYF.

This clone showed up just once. The chain links TRBV7-9 to TRBJ2-7; D is perhaps TRBD1 (7 bases). V dropped 0 bases and J dropped 4 bases, with 13 bases sitting between them. This CDR3 region has 15 residues. Germline CDR1 reads SEHNR; CDR2 reads FQNEAQ (reference sequence). CDR3 in amino acids: CASSLAARGDYEQYF. Written as DNA, the CDR3 is TGTGCCAGCAGCTTAGCGGCCAGGGGGGATTACGAGCAGTACTTC. Looking up the rest from reference TRBV7-9 and TRBJ2-7 gives the full variable domain: DTGVSQNPRHKITKRGQNVTFRCDPISEHNRLYWYRQTLGQGPEFLTYFQNEAQLEKSRLLSDRFSAERPKGSFSTLEIQRTEQGDSAMYLCASSLAARGDYEQYFGPGTRLTVT.